These T cell receptor beta chains were read from a single sample in a study of T cell changes during pregnancy in multiple sclerosis. Generated by immunoSEQ multiplex PCR, the TCRdb table keeps only in-frame clones and is missing some. The sample lists about 38,000 clones, roughly 93% occurring once. Sequences were derived from CD8+ T cells from peripheral blood mononuclear cells, sampled in the third trimester of pregnancy. The receptors derive from a female donor with multiple sclerosis, enrolled in a pregnancy study. CDR3s include the opening cysteine and the closing phenylalanine or tryptophan. Each record gives: CDR3 length, D gene, V gene, clone size, J gene, CDR3 DNA, CDR3 protein. A D gene is named only where the DNA matches it firmly. Clone size is stated in some rows and not others, as once, few, many or a class when expanded.

>15|-|TRBV7-9|-|TRBJ2-5
TGTGCCAGCAGCTTTGACAGAGAGTACCAAGAGACCCAGTACTTC
CASSFDREYQETQYF
>12|-|TRBV27|-|TRBJ2-7
TGTGCCAGCAGTGCACAGGGCTCCGAGCAGTACTTC
CASSAQGSEQYF
>15|TRBD1|TRBV7-9|-|TRBJ2-3
TGTGCCAGCAGCCCCGAAGGGGGCCTGCGGGATACGCAGTATTTT
CASSPEGGLRDTQYF
>17|TRBD1|TRBV19|-|TRBJ1-4
TGTGCCAGTAGTAAATCCGCCCTCGGGACAGGACGTTGGAAACTGTTTTTT
CASSKSALGTGRWKLFF
>14|-|TRBV9|-|TRBJ2-7
TGTGCCAGCAGCGTAGAAGGGGTAGGCGGCGAGCAGTACTTC
CASSVEGVGGEQYF
>15|-|TRBV27|-|TRBJ1-1
TGTGCCAGCAGTCCCCTCTTTACAGTGAACACTGAAGCTTTCTTT
CASSPLFTVNTEAFF
>16|TRBD1|TRBV9|-|TRBJ2-2
TGTGCCAGCAGCGTAGATGACAGGGATCCCACCGGGGAGCTGTTTTTT
CASSVDDRDPTGELFF
>12|-|TRBV30|-|TRBJ2-1
TGTGCCTGGAGTGTACAAGGGGCAGAGCAGTTCTTC
CAWSVQGAEQFF
>15|-|TRBV7-3|-|TRBJ2-2
TGTGCCAGCAGCCCGGGCGGCGGGGACACCGGGGAGCTGTTTTTT
CASSPGGGDTGELFF
>16|TRBD1|TRBV5-1|-|TRBJ1-4
TGCGCCAGCAGCTTGGGGGGACAGGAGACTATTGAAAAACTGTTTTTT
CASSLGGQETIEKLFF
>13|-|TRBV11-3|-|TRBJ2-7
TGTGCCAGCAGCCCGGGACACTCCTACGAGCAGTACTTC
CASSPGHSYEQYF
>12|-|TRBV9|-|TRBJ1-5
TGTGCCAGCGGTGGGGCAGGTCAGCCCCAGCATTTT
CASGGAGQPQHF
>12|-|TRBV5-8|-|TRBJ2-7
TGTGCCAGCACGGACACTTTCTACGAGCAGTACTTC
CASTDTFYEQYF
>17|-|TRBV10-3|-|TRBJ1-6
TGTGCCATCAGTGAGTCCCGGGACACCAAAGCAAATTCACCCCTCCACTTT
CAISESRDTKANSPLHF
>18|TRBD1|TRBV5-8|-|TRBJ2-7
TGTGCCAGCAGCTTGGGGGACAGGTCCAAACCACATTCCTACGAGCAGTACTTC
CASSLGDRSKPHSYEQYF
>14|TRBD1|TRBV27|once|TRBJ2-1
TGTGCCAGCAGTCAAGGGACAGGGCACAATGAGCAGTTCTTC
CASSQGTGHNEQFF
>16|-|TRBV19|-|TRBJ1-2
TGTGCCAGTAGTCACCTCGTCGGGGGTTTGGGCTATGGCTACACCTTC
CASSHLVGGLGYGYTF
>10|-|TRBV6-6|once|TRBJ2-4
TGTGCCAGCAGTGCGGGCATTCAGTACTTC
CASSAGIQYF
>15|-|TRBV21-1|once|TRBJ2-7
TGTGCCAGCAGCCTGAGACAGGGGGGTGCCTACGAGCAGTACTTC
CASSLRQGGAYEQYF
>16|-|TRBV13|-|TRBJ2-6
TGTGCCAGCAGCTTAGCGAGTGGCTCTGGGGCCAACGTCCTGACTTTC
CASSLASGSGANVLTF
>14|-|TRBV13|-|TRBJ2-1
TGTGCCAGCAGCTTTTGGGGGGACTACAATGAGCAGTTCTTC
CASSFWGDYNEQFF
>14|TRBD1|TRBV25-1|-|TRBJ1-6
TGTGCCAGCAGTCCACAGGGGGCCTATTCACCCCTCCACTTT
CASSPQGAYSPLHF
>18|TRBD1|TRBV30|-|TRBJ2-2
TGTGCCTGGAGTGGTTTGGCGGGACAGGGTAAAAAAACCGGGGAGCTGTTTTTT
CAWSGLAGQGKKTGELFF
>14|TRBD2|TRBV6-1|once|TRBJ2-7
TGTGCCAGCCGGCTACTAGCGGCATCCTACGAGCAGTACTTC
CASRLLAASYEQYF
>13|-|TRBV4-1|-|TRBJ2-7
TGCGCCAGCAGCCAAGATGGTTCAGGCGAGCAGTACTTC
CASSQDGSGEQYF
>15|-|TRBV11-2|-|TRBJ2-1
TGTGCCAGCACTAGGGGGGGCGGAGCGTACAATGAGCAGTTCTTC
CASTRGGGAYNEQFF
>17|-|TRBV6-1|once|TRBJ1-1
TGTGCCAGCAGTGTCCAGACTCCGGGACACGAGAACACTGAAGCTTTCTTT
CASSVQTPGHENTEAFF
>16|TRBD1|TRBV13|-|TRBJ1-2
TGTGCCAGCAGCACCGGGACAGGGGGCGCAGTCGGCGGCTACACCTTC
CASSTGTGGAVGGYTF
>13|-|TRBV7-9|-|TRBJ1-2
TGTGCCAGCAGCGGATGGGGAGAGGATGGCTACACCTTC
CASSGWGEDGYTF